This T cell receptor (beta chain) was found in a study of T cell repertoires in cytomegalovirus infection (dated by TCRdb to between 2018 and 2021). For the study in its entirety: Because public TCR beta signatures pointed to carriage of CMV infection together with the matching HLA type, the HLA type of each donor mattered for the analysis.

Including the terminal cysteine and phenylalanine, the CDR3 comprises 15 residues. Only the CDR3 DNA is retained, 45 bases long and in frame from the first base. CDR1 and CDR2 are read off the germline V gene as MDHEN and SYDVKM. V loses 2 bases, J loses 3 bases, and the germline ends lie 12 bases apart. Sequencing relied on an Illumina HiSeq 1500. The public sequencing data were trimmed at Q25 with fastp and processed into clonotypes with MiXCR by TCRdb, which kept only in-frame beta chains. A single entry per CDR3 protein holds the most common genes and DNA from its merged rows. The sample yields over 300,000 distinct CDR3 sequences; 9.5% were counted once. The top ten clonotypes cover 4.3% of the sample. Beyond this particular receptor, the publication reports: Cumulative frequency of public TCR beta family members discriminated carriers of CMV infection plus the relevant HLA type in this cohort and an independent approximately 350-donor cohort. The ex vivo response was dominated by HLA-C-restricted CMV-specific TCR beta clonotypes, and the single most frequent clonotype in two of eight donors was supplied by these HLA-C-restricted clonotypes.

Comment on this clonotype: Its recognized antigen is unknown. No much larger clone is present one base from it, and per-base qualities are unavailable.

The chain is made from TRBV28 and TRBJ2-3; the D element could tentatively be TRBD1 or TRBD2, as 5 bases agree for each. The source is a human donor in good health (CMV status not recorded). Some clones in this sample may be carry-over from other donors' samples. The sample consisted of PBMCs. The CDR3 amino acid sequence is: CASSLGRGATDTQYF. DNA sequence: TGTGCCAGCAGTTTAGGTCGAGGGGCGACAGATACGCAGTATTTT.